The 11 T cell receptor beta chains below all came from one sample that was sequenced in a study of T-cell reconstitution after alpha-beta-depleted transplantation in children. Preparation of the TCRbeta library was carried out with unique molecular identifiers. TCRdb ran MiXCR on the PCR reads and lists one entry per CDR3 protein. The sample records tens of thousands of distinct CDR3 sequences, 4.9% being singletons. The sequenced sample was PBMCs, mostly from graft donor cells, obtained 180 days after TCRalphabeta/CD19-depleted stem cell transplant. Receptors originate from a boy less than two years old who had a stem cell transplant for acute myeloid leukemia, so the T cells may come from the graft donor.

This clonotype showed up many times. J is TRBJ2-1 and V is TRBV10-3; D gene ambiguous. The CDR3 has 14 amino acids. Trimming removed 7 bases at V and 4 bases at J, with 14 bases between. From germline, CDR1 is ENHRY and CDR2 SYGVKD. CDR3 nucleotide sequence: TGTGCCATCACCCCAAGCGCCGAGTACAATGAGCAGTTCTTC. Encoded protein: CAITPSAEYNEQFF.

This clonotype was found many times. CDR3 loop: CASGGGDIQYF. CDR3 sequence (DNA): TGTGCCAGCGGTGGAGGGGACATTCAGTACTTC. The V gene is TRBV19, the J gene TRBJ2-4; D is perhaps TRBD2 (6 bases). The germline gives CDR1 LNHDA, CDR2 SQIVND (reference sequence). The CDR3 is 11 residues long. V was trimmed by 9 bases and J by 8 bases, leaving 11 bases between them.

The table lists this clonotype with many counts. J is TRBJ1-2 and V is TRBV7-9, with TRBD1 matching 9 bases. The CDR3 extends over 16 amino acids. Germline V gene sequence: CDR1 SEHNR, CDR2 FQNEAQ (reference sequence). Trimming removed 4 bases from V and 3 bases from J; junction bases left unmatched: 9. Here the CDR3 reads CASSYSAGQGHYGYTF. CDR3 DNA: TGTGCCAGCAGCTATAGCGCGGGACAGGGCCACTATGGCTACACCTTC.

This clonotype was recorded many times. This chain connects TRBV12-3 or TRBV12-4 to TRBJ1-6; D is unclear. V lost 0 bases and J 9 bases, leaving 12 bases between the germline ends. This CDR3 is built from 15 residues. The CDR3 loop reads CASSLARGQPSPLHF. CDR3 DNA sequence: TGTGCCAGCAGTTTAGCGCGTGGTCAGCCTTCACCCCTCCACTTT.

This clonotype has at least ten counts. The chain has TRBV20-1 and TRBJ1-3; D possibly corresponds to TRBD1 (5 bases). CDR3 length equals 15 residues. The germline gives CDR1 DFQATT, CDR2 SNEGSKA (reference sequence). V gave up 3 bases and J gave up 4 bases, with 16 bases separating them. The CDR3 reads CSASRDWLDGNTIYF. CDR3 coding DNA: TGCAGTGCTAGCAGGGACTGGCTCGACGGAAACACCATATATTTT.

The table lists this clonotype with a few counts. The V call is TRBV20-1, the J call TRBJ1-2, with D possibly being TRBD1 (5 bases). CDR1 is DFQATT, CDR2 SNEGSKA, per germline (reference sequence). The CDR3 consists of 14 residues. The V end lost 0 bases, the J end lost 5 bases, and 13 bases lay between the germline ends. The DNA of the CDR3 is TGCAGTGCTAGAGATCTTCGACAGACTTATGGCTACACCTTC. Encoded protein: CSARDLRQTYGYTF.

This clonotype was observed at least ten times. The CDR3 DNA reads as TGTGCCAGCAGCGAAGTTGGGGAGCAGTTCTTC. This gives the protein CASSEVGEQFF. This chain joins TRBV11-2 and TRBJ2-1; D is uncertain. The CDR3 sequence is 11 residues long. V gave up 5 bases and J gave up 10 bases, with 9 bases separating them. Looked up from germline, CDR1 is SGHAT and CDR2 is FQNNGV.

Ten or more counts support this clonotype. The gene calls are TRBV20-1 and TRBJ1-2, with D maybe TRBD1 (5 bases). The CDR3 spans 9 residues. The V gene's germline CDR1 is DFQATT and CDR2 SNEGSKA (reference sequence). Trimming stripped 3 bases from V and 12 bases from J, with 8 bases between. CDR3 region: CSARGENTF. The CDR3 coding sequence is TGCAGTGCTAGGGGGGAGAACACCTTC.

This clonotype was seen at least ten times. This sequence joins TRBV28 and TRBJ2-2; 9 bases are shared with TRBD1. V dropped 6 bases and J dropped 3; count of bases not matched to a gene: 2. Germline CDR1 reads MDHEN; CDR2 reads SYDVKM. The CDR3 totals 14 residues. CDR3 nucleotide sequence: TGTGCCAGCAGCAGGACAGGGGACACCGGGGAGCTGTTTTTT. Its translation: CASSRTGDTGELFF.

This clonotype has at least ten counts. The V and J genes are TRBV20-1 and TRBJ2-4; TRBD1 might be the D (5 bases). The CDR3 totals 13 residues. Trimming left V 3 bases short and J 0 bases short, with 6 bases between. CDR1 and CDR2 (germline): DFQATT, SNEGSKA (reference sequence). CDR3: CSASGAAKNIQYF. CDR3 DNA sequence: TGCAGTGCTAGTGGGGCAGCCAAAAACATTCAGTACTTC.

This clonotype was seen many times. The rearrangement joins TRBV20-1 to TRBJ2-5; D is possibly TRBD1 (5 bases). Per the germline V gene, CDR1 is DFQATT and CDR2 is SNEGSKA (reference sequence). Trimming took off 3 bases at V and 2 bases at J, with 7 bases between the two ends. The CDR3 has 12 amino acids. The CDR3 sequence: CSARGQQETQYF. CDR3 nucleotides: TGCAGTGCTAGGGGGCAGCAAGAGACCCAGTACTTC.